This TCR beta chain was retrieved from a study of Ad26.COV2.S vaccination and SARS-CoV-2 variants. Overall study findings and caveats: Similar non-spike TCR breadth was observed in recipients of vaccine and of placebo.

V gave up 5 bases and J gave up 6 bases; unmatched junction bases: 19. The CDR3 consists of 18 residues. CDR1 and CDR2 (germline): MNHNY, SVGAGI (reference sequence). A remark on this clone: Its antigen is not known.

Treatment: around 19 received Ad26.COV2.S at low or high dose, single or two shots; roughly five received placebo; per-sample allocation not given. Sampling was performed 63 days after the first vaccine or placebo injection. Based in Boston, the donor was an adult of 18-55 years. The assay was immunoSEQ multiplex PCR, and TCRdb's table has in-frame clones only and misses some. Of roughly 350,000 clones listed, 75% to 90% are singletons. The J gene is TRBJ1-2, the V gene TRBV6-6; 9 bases align to TRBD1. Sample: peripheral blood, taken in a trial of Ad26.COV2.S vaccine versus placebo. The source of this sequence is a person aged 18-65 years who received the Ad26.COV2.S COVID-19 vaccine or a placebo. The CDR3 spells CASSPYARGTGQVDGYTF. The CDR3 nucleotides are TGTGCCAGCAGTCCCTACGCGAGGGGGACAGGGCAAGTAGATGGCTACACCTTC.